Listed below are T cell receptor beta chains from one sample, sequenced in a study of T cell repertoires in cytomegalovirus infection. TCRdb processed the reads anew with MiXCR; each CDR3 protein has one entry. The data contain some 220,000 distinct CDR3 sequences, 9% to 15% of them seen just once; the ten biggest clones take up roughly 1.7%. Sample: PBMCs. All receptors derive from a human donor in good health (CMV status not recorded). Some clones in this sample may be carry-over from other donors' samples. The CDR3 runs from the conserved cysteine through the conserved F or W. Each record gives: clone size, V gene, CDR3 protein. Clone size, where shown, is once, few, many, or a class for clones that have expanded.

many TRBV7-2 CASSSDRLVQGYNEQFF
many TRBV2 CASGGHSGNTIYF
- TRBV24-1 CATSGGLAGLGNEQFF
- TRBV12-3/TRBV12-4 CASSLDGVRRYEQYF
many TRBV7-2 CASSLAAGGAYEQYF
many TRBV7-2 CASSILGTHGYTF
few TRBV19 CASSIRGAQVPGANVLTF
few TRBV19 CASRGDSYNEQFF
once TRBV15 CATSPGFQETRYF
many TRBV7-2 CASSLDLFRNEQFF
many TRBV7-2 CASSPRGGNSPLHF
many TRBV19 CASSITGQGIGNNQPQHF
many TRBV6-6 CASSDRVEAFF
- TRBV29-1 CSVEEQGGDEKLFF
few TRBV6-2/TRBV6-3 CASSYPQGSQPQHF
- TRBV28 CASTLGATNEKLFF
many TRBV28 CATRVSLAGLNEQFF
few TRBV6-2/TRBV6-3 CASRPGDYSNQPQHF
many TRBV20-1 CSAREPSGYNEQFF
many TRBV7-8 CASSRSGVGQGEQYF
many TRBV7-2 CASSLYAPATNEKLFF
many TRBV7-8 CASSLDTEAFF
many TRBV12-3/TRBV12-4 CASSLQGQAFYEQYF
many TRBV10-3 CAISEEGGRGSF
many TRBV6-2/TRBV6-3 CASRGRGLNQPQHF
many TRBV19 CASSMRERDGSYNEQFF
- TRBV20-1 CSAVVTDTQYF
many TRBV7-3 CASSFQLDTEAFF
few TRBV4-3 CASSQEPPGLAGGETQYF
few TRBV5-4 CASSLDGSGEQFF
many TRBV10-2 CASSEGELNSPLHF
many TRBV7-2 CASSPGGFNSPLHF
- TRBV20-1 CSARDPWQAREQFF
few TRBV6-5 CASSTTDGQGLYGYTF